Listed below are T cell receptor beta chains from one sample, sequenced in a study of CD8 T cells in Susac syndrome. TCRdb re-called the immunoSEQ multiplex PCR reads with MiXCR, one entry per CDR3 protein. The sample has some 300,000 distinct CDR3 sequences; roughly 90% are singletons. Input material: CD8+ T cells from PBMCs. The receptors were gathered from a human donor with multiple sclerosis. CDR3s include the opening cysteine and the closing phenylalanine or tryptophan. Each record gives: D gene, V gene, clone size, J gene, CDR3 DNA, CDR3 protein. A D gene is named only where the DNA matches it firmly. Rows may omit the clone size; those that give it use once, few, many or a size class.

D: -; V: TRBV20-1; size: once; J: TRBJ2-1; DNA: TGCAGTGCTAGAGATCCTTATAAAACTAGCTCGCATGAGCAGTTCTTC; CDR3: CSARDPYKTSSHEQFF
D: -; V: TRBV15; size: -; J: TRBJ2-3; DNA: TGTGCCACCAGCAGAGTTGGCGGAGATACGCAGTATTTT; CDR3: CATSRVGGDTQYF
D: -; V: TRBV11-2; size: -; J: TRBJ2-7; DNA: TGTGCCAGCAGCCCCACCAGGGAGCAGTACTTC; CDR3: CASSPTREQYF
D: -; V: TRBV7-7; size: -; J: TRBJ1-1; DNA: TGTGCTAGCAGCCCCAGTGCGGGCGGCGAAGCTTTCTTT; CDR3: CASSPSAGGEAFF
D: -; V: TRBV7-2; size: -; J: TRBJ2-3; DNA: TGTGCCAGCAGCCGTACATGGGCGCGCACAGATACGCAGTATTTT; CDR3: CASSRTWARTDTQYF
D: -; V: TRBV19; size: -; J: TRBJ1-1; DNA: TGTGCCAGTAGTATAGAAGGGTACCAGGCCGCCGAAGCTTTCTTT; CDR3: CASSIEGYQAAEAFF
D: -; V: TRBV19; size: -; J: TRBJ1-4; DNA: TGTGCCAGTTCGGGGAACTCTGGTGAAAAACTGTTTTTT; CDR3: CASSGNSGEKLFF
D: TRBD2; V: TRBV27; size: -; J: TRBJ2-5; DNA: TGTGCCAGCAGTTCAAGCGGGAGGAACCAAGAGACCCAGTACTTC; CDR3: CASSSSGRNQETQYF
D: TRBD1; V: TRBV28; size: -; J: TRBJ2-2; DNA: TGTGCCAGCAGTTCCTGGACAGGGGGGGCCGGGGAGCTGTTTTTT; CDR3: CASSSWTGGAGELFF
D: -; V: TRBV4-1; size: -; J: TRBJ2-7; DNA: TGCGCCAGCAGCCCCGGGACACTTATCTACGAGCAGTACTTC; CDR3: CASSPGTLIYEQYF
D: -; V: TRBV7-9; size: -; J: TRBJ1-1; DNA: TGTGCCAGCAGCTCGCGACAATTTGAAGCTTTCTTT; CDR3: CASSSRQFEAFF
D: -; V: TRBV27; size: -; J: TRBJ1-5; DNA: TGTGCCAGCAGTTTATCGGAGGGTCCGCCCCAGCATTTT; CDR3: CASSLSEGPPQHF
D: -; V: TRBV6-5; size: -; J: TRBJ2-2; DNA: TGTGCCAGCAGTTACCCCTCCGGGACGCTGTTTTTT; CDR3: CASSYPSGTLFF
D: TRBD1; V: TRBV20-1; size: -; J: TRBJ1-5; DNA: TGCAGTGCTAGTGGGACAGGGGAATTTCTCGGCAATCAGCCCCAGCATTTT; CDR3: CSASGTGEFLGNQPQHF
D: TRBD1; V: TRBV30; size: -; J: TRBJ2-7; DNA: TGTGCCTGGAGTGTTGCAGGGGGCTTCTACGAGCAGTACTTC; CDR3: CAWSVAGGFYEQYF
D: TRBD1; V: TRBV9; size: once; J: TRBJ2-5; DNA: TGTGCCAGCAGCGTAGAGAGGGACAGGGGTTACGGAGAGACCCAGTACTTC; CDR3: CASSVERDRGYGETQYF
D: -; V: TRBV5-1; size: -; J: TRBJ2-5; DNA: TGCGCCAGCAGCTTGGACAGTTTTTGGGGGGAAGAGACCCAGTACTTC; CDR3: CASSLDSFWGEETQYF
D: -; V: TRBV20-1; size: -; J: TRBJ2-7; DNA: TGCAGTGCTAAAGAGGTAGCCTACGAGCAGTACTTC; CDR3: CSAKEVAYEQYF
D: TRBD1; V: TRBV7-3; size: -; J: TRBJ1-2; DNA: TGTGCCAGCAGCCACGGACAGGGGCACTACACCTTC; CDR3: CASSHGQGHYTF
D: -; V: TRBV10-3; size: -; J: TRBJ2-7; DNA: TGTGCCATCAGTGAGTTTAGGGTTTACCACTACGAGCAGTACTTC; CDR3: CAISEFRVYHYEQYF
D: -; V: TRBV12-3/TRBV12-4; size: -; J: TRBJ2-7; DNA: TGTGCCAGCAGTTTACGAGGGGTGGGGGACGAGCAGTACTTC; CDR3: CASSLRGVGDEQYF
D: TRBD2; V: TRBV29-1; size: -; J: TRBJ2-3; DNA: TGCAGCGTTGAAGGAGCCCTTAGCGGGAGATGGGATACGCAGTATTTT; CDR3: CSVEGALSGRWDTQYF
D: TRBD1; V: TRBV10-2; size: -; J: TRBJ2-7; DNA: TGCGCCAGCACTTTGACAGGGGTCGGCGAGCAGTACTTC; CDR3: CASTLTGVGEQYF
D: TRBD1; V: TRBV27; size: -; J: TRBJ1-2; DNA: TGTGCCAGCAGTTTAGGTCAGGGGGCGCCGGGCTACACCTTC; CDR3: CASSLGQGAPGYTF
D: TRBD1; V: TRBV20-1; size: -; J: TRBJ1-5; DNA: TGCAGTGCTAGAGATCCGGGCAGGGGGCTAGGCGGCAGCAATCAGCCCCAGCATTTT; CDR3: CSARDPGRGLGGSNQPQHF
D: -; V: TRBV9; size: -; J: TRBJ2-1; DNA: TGTGCCAGCAGCGTAGGAACCTTCGTGGGGGCTGAGCAGTTCTTC; CDR3: CASSVGTFVGAEQFF
D: -; V: TRBV28; size: -; J: TRBJ2-5; DNA: TGTGCCAGCAGGACCCGCGCGGAAGAGACCCAGTACTTC; CDR3: CASRTRAEETQYF
D: TRBD1; V: TRBV4-3; size: few; J: TRBJ2-6; DNA: TGCGCCAGCAGCCAAGGGGCCGGGACAGGGAGCGGGGCCAACGTCCTGACTTTC; CDR3: CASSQGAGTGSGANVLTF
D: -; V: TRBV6-6; size: -; J: TRBJ1-5; DNA: TGTGCCAGCAGTTTAGACAGCGTAGGGTTCTCTCAGCCCCAGCATTTT; CDR3: CASSLDSVGFSQPQHF
D: TRBD1; V: TRBV19; size: once; J: TRBJ2-7; DNA: TGTGCCTCTGCCGGGACAGCGAATAACGAGCAGTACTTC; CDR3: CASAGTANNEQYF
D: -; V: TRBV25-1; size: -; J: TRBJ2-2; DNA: TGTGCCAGCAGTGAATCCCCGAGGGCCGACACCGGGGAGCTGTTTTTT; CDR3: CASSESPRADTGELFF
D: -; V: TRBV7-6; size: few; J: TRBJ1-1; DNA: TGTGCCAGCAGCACAGGGTTAGAAGCTTTCTTT; CDR3: CASSTGLEAFF